A selection of T cell receptor beta chains follows, all from one sample in a study of T cell repertoires in cytomegalovirus infection. TCRdb independently ran MiXCR on the reads; one entry per CDR3 protein. The table includes roughly 730,000 distinct CDR3 sequences, 30% to 40% detected once. Their antigens remain unidentified. Material: cultured PBMCs, obtained from culture after CMV antigen stimulation. The receptors were gathered from a human donor in good health (CMV status not recorded). Some clones in this sample may be carry-over from other donors' samples. Each CDR3 is given with its conserved first and last residue. D genes are given only for firm matches. Expanded clones are given a class, and other clones once, few, many or no size at all.

>-|TRBV19|-|TRBJ2-5
TGTGCCAGTAGTAGCGTGCAAGAGACCCAGTACTTC
CASSSVQETQYF
>-|TRBV9|-|TRBJ1-3
TGTGCCAGCAGCGTAGCTGATAGCTCTGGAAACACCATATATTTT
CASSVADSSGNTIYF
>-|TRBV7-9|few|TRBJ2-5
TGTGCCAGCAGCCTCGTCGGGGAGTACCAAGAGACCCAGTACTTC
CASSLVGEYQETQYF
>-|TRBV2|-|TRBJ1-5
TGTGCCAGCAGTGTGTCGAGTCAGCCCCAGCATTTT
CASSVSSQPQHF
>TRBD1|TRBV27|-|TRBJ1-1
TGTGCCAGCAGCGACAGGGCCCGGACTGAAGCTTTCTTT
CASSDRARTEAFF
>-|TRBV12-3/TRBV12-4|-|TRBJ2-7
TGTGCCAGCAGCCCCGAGGGGATCCCCTACGAGCAGTACTTC
CASSPEGIPYEQYF
>-|TRBV12-5|many|TRBJ1-2
TGTGCTAGTGGTTTTTCTAACTATGGCTACACCTTC
CASGFSNYGYTF
>TRBD2|TRBV7-6|once|TRBJ2-7
TGTGCCAGCAGCTTTTCTAGCGGGGTTGAGCAGTACTTC
CASSFSSGVEQYF
>TRBD1|TRBV5-1|-|TRBJ2-7
TGCGCCAGCAGCTTGGGTGGACAGGATCCATGGGAGCAGTACTTC
CASSLGGQDPWEQYF
>TRBD1|TRBV7-8|few|TRBJ1-2
TGTGCCAGCAGCCCCGGGACAGGGGGCTTCGGTGGCTACACCTTC
CASSPGTGGFGGYTF
>TRBD1|TRBV5-4|-|TRBJ2-1
TGTGCCAGCAGCCAAGACCGAACAGGGGTCGGGAATGAGCAGTTCTTC
CASSQDRTGVGNEQFF
>TRBD2|TRBV6-2/TRBV6-3|-|TRBJ2-1
TGTGCCAGCTCCGTAGCGGGAGTCCCCTACAATGAGCAGTTCTTC
CASSVAGVPYNEQFF
>TRBD1|TRBV20-1|-|TRBJ1-2
TGCAGTGCCCCGACAGGGAATAACTATGGCTACACCTTC
CSAPTGNNYGYTF
>-|TRBV7-9|-|TRBJ2-3
TGTGCCAGCAGCTTGATCGACTCGGGGGCCATTATCACAGATACGCAGTATTTT
CASSLIDSGAIITDTQYF
>-|TRBV11-2|few|TRBJ2-4
TGTGCCAGCAGCTTAGAGCGGGGAGACATTCAGTACTTC
CASSLERGDIQYF
>-|TRBV7-9|few|TRBJ2-5
TGTGCCAGCAGCTTAGTCCGGTTCGCAGGGAGAGAGACCCAGTACTTC
CASSLVRFAGRETQYF
>-|TRBV19|-|TRBJ1-2
TGTGCCAGTAGGATGGGACGGAACTATGGCTACACCTTC
CASRMGRNYGYTF
>TRBD1|TRBV2|few|TRBJ2-5
TGTGCCAGCCGACAGGGGGAGAGTCAAGAGACCCAGTACTTC
CASRQGESQETQYF
>-|TRBV6-8|once|TRBJ2-7
TGTGCCAGCAGTTACTCTAGCGGAACCTACGAGCAGTACTTC
CASSYSSGTYEQYF
>-|TRBV6-8|few|TRBJ1-2
TGTGCCAGCAGTCGGCCCCCGGGGGACGGCTACACCTTC
CASSRPPGDGYTF
>-|TRBV18|few|TRBJ2-3
TGTGCCAGCTCCGGGGGCCTTAGCACAGATACGCAGTATTTT
CASSGGLSTDTQYF
>-|TRBV7-2|few|TRBJ2-5
TGTGCCAGCAGCAAGGGGCGGGAACAAGAGACCCAGTACTTC
CASSKGREQETQYF
>-|TRBV6-1|few|TRBJ2-7
TGTGCCAGCAGTGAACAGGATCTGACGGACGTTTATGAGCAGTACTTC
CASSEQDLTDVYEQYF
>-|TRBV5-6|-|TRBJ1-1
TGTGCCAGCAGCTTCAGAACTGATGGGGGGGAGACTGAAGCTTTCTTT
CASSFRTDGGETEAFF
>-|TRBV4-1|few|TRBJ2-7
TGCGCCAGCAGCCTCCCGACAGGTCCTACGTACTTC
CASSLPTGPTYF
>-|TRBV12-3/TRBV12-4|few|TRBJ2-7
TGTGCCAGCAGTACACTGAGTATTTATGGCTACGAGCAGTACTTC
CASSTLSIYGYEQYF
>-|TRBV12-3/TRBV12-4|few|TRBJ1-1
TGTGCCAGCAGCCCAGATAGGTACATGAACACTGAAGCTTTCTTT
CASSPDRYMNTEAFF
>-|TRBV7-8|many|TRBJ1-5
TGTGCCAGCAGCTTAGCTGCAGGGGCTACTCAGCCCCAGCATTTT
CASSLAAGATQPQHF
>-|TRBV19|-|TRBJ2-1
TGTGCCAGTAGTATCGGTGGTTTCGGGAATGAGCAGTTCTTC
CASSIGGFGNEQFF
>-|TRBV5-5|-|TRBJ2-3
TGTGCCAGCAGCCAGACTAGATCCGCAGATACGCAGTATTTT
CASSQTRSADTQYF